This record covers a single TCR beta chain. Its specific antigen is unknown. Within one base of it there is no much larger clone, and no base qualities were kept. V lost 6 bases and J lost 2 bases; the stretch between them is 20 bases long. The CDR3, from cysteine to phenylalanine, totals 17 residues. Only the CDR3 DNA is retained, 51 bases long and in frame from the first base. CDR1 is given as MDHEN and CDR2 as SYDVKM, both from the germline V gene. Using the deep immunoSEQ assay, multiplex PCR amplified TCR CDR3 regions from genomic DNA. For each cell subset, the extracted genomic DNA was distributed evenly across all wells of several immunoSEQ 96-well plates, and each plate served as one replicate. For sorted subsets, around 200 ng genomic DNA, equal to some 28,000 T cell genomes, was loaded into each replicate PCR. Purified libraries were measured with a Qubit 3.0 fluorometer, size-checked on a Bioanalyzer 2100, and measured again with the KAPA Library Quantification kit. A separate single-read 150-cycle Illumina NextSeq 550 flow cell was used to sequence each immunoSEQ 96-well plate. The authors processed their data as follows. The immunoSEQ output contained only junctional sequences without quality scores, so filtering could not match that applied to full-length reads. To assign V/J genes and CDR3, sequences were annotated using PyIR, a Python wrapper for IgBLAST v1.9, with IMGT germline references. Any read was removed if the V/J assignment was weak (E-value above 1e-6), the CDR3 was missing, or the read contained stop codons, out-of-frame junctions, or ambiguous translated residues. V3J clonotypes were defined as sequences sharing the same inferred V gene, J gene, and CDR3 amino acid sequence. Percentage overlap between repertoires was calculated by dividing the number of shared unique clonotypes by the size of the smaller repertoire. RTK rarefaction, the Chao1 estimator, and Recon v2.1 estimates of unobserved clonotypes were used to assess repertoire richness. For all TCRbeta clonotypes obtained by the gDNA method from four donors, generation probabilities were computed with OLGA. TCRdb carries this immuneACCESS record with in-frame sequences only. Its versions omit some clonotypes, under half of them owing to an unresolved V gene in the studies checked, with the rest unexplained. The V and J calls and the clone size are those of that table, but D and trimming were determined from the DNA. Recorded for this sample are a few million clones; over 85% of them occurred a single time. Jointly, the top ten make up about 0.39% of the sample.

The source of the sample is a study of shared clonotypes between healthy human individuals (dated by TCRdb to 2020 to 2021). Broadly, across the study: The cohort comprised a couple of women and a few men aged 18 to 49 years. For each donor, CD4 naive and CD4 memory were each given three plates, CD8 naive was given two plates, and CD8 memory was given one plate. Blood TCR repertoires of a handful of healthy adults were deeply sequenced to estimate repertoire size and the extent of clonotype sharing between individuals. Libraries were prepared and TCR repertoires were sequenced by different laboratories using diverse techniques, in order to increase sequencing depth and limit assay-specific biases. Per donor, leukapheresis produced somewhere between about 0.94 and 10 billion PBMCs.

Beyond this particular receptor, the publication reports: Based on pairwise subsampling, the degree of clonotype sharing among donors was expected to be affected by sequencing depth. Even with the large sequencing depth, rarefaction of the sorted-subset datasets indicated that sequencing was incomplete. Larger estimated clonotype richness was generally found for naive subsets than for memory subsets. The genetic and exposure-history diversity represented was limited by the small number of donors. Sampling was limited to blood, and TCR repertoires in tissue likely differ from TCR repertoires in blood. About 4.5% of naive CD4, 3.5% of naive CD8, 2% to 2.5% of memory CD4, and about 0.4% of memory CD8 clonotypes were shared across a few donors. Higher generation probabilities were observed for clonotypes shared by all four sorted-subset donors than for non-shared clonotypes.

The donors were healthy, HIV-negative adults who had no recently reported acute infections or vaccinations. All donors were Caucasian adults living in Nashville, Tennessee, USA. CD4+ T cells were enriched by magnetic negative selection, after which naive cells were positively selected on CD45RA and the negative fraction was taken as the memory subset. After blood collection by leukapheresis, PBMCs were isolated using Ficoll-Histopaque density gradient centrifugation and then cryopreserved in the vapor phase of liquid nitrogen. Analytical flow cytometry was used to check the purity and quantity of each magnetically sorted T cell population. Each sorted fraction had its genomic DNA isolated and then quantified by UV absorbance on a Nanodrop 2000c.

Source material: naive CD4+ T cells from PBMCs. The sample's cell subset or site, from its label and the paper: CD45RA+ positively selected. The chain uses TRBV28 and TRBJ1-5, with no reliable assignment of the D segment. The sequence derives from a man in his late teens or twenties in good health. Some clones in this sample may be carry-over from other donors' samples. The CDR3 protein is CASSLPQTRTGNQPQHF. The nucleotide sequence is TGTGCCAGCAGCCTACCACAAACACGGACGGGCAATCAGCCCCAGCATTTT. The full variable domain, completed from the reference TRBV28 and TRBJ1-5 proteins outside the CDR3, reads DVKVTQSSRYLVKRTGEKVFLECVQDMDHENMFWYRQDPGLGLRLIYFSYDVKMKEKGDIPEGYSVSREKKERFSLILESASTNQTSMYLCASSLPQTRTGNQPQHFGDGTRLSIL.